The present T cell receptor beta chain was sequenced within a study of T cells after yellow fever vaccination. General study results and limits: There was a small share of clonotypes that showed up in both the CD4 and CD8 compartments.

5'RACE template switching produced TCR cDNA carrying a universal primer site and UMIs. Each CDR3 protein gets one entry after TCRdb re-called the 5' RACE reads with MiXCR. The data hold 140,000 to 150,000 distinct CDR3 sequences, with less than 8.5% observed a single time. This clonotype was counted ten times or more. Its specificity is not known. The V gene lost 5 bases and the J gene lost 6 bases, with 15 bases spanning the gap. The CDR3 loop spans 14 amino acids. Germline V CDR1 and CDR2: SGHTA, FQGTGA. This receptor was obtained from a man aged 25-45 years who received the YFV17D yellow fever vaccine. The gene calls are TRBV7-3 and TRBJ2-3; D remains ambiguous. The specimen comprised CD4+ T cells sorted from PBMCs, sampled 10 days after the yellow fever booster vaccination. The CDR3 DNA reads as TGTGCCAGCAGCCCAAGTCCGCTAGGCGATACGCAGTATTTT. Amino acids: CASSPSPLGDTQYF.